This T cell receptor (beta chain) was captured in a study of cytomegalovirus exposure and HLA in healthy donors. The PCR made use of 60 Vbeta and 13 Jbeta primers. Original methodology: There were around 78 million unique TCR beta chains by a later count, and approximately 11 million of them were shared. TCRdb's table, derived via immunoSEQ multiplex PCR, lists solely in-frame clones and lacks some. V, J and clone size derive from that table, while D and trimming were established from the DNA sequence. The sample carries 11,000 to 15,000 clones, roughly 63% recorded once. After removal of 2 bases from V and 7 bases from J, the junction contained 7 bases not matched to a gene. The germline V gene has CDR1 SGHTA and CDR2 FQGNSA. CDR3 length: 16 residues.

This TCR was sampled from a woman aged 45-65 years in good health and CMV-seropositive. Input material: PBMCs. This sequence joins TRBV7-2 and TRBJ2-2; 10 nucleotides match TRBD2. CDR3 in amino acids: CASSLLAGGVGGELFF. CDR3 bases: TGTGCCAGCAGCTTATTAGCGGGAGGCGTAGGCGGGGAGCTGTTTTTT.